This T cell receptor beta chain was recovered during a study of blood T cell repertoires in COVID-19. Study information: There were acute and convalescent COVID-19 samples, and they came from the United States, Italy and Spain. PBMCs, B-cell-depleted T cells, or T cells provided the cDNA or gDNA that made up the material.

Two negative PCRs, clearance, or symptom resolution had been documented for recovered Cohort 3 donors. This CDR3 spans 15 amino acids. Method: immunoSEQ multiplex PCR; TCRdb's copy keeps in-frame clones and lacks some. The sample records 330,000 or so clones, roughly 90% being singletons. The chain combines TRBV21-1 with TRBJ1-1. TRBV21-1 represents a pseudogene. The clonotype originates from a young woman who had recovered from COVID-19. Source material: PBMCs or T cells enriched from blood (not recorded which). In DNA, the CDR3 is TGTGCCAGCAGCAAAGAGGAACTGGGGGGGACTGAAGCTTTCTTT. Encoded protein: CASSKEELGGTEAFF.